This TCR beta chain came from a study of metastatic and nonmetastatic thyroid tumors. Study-wide context: Comparative analysis of repertoires was undertaken across blood and tumor or nodule tissue obtained from malignant and benign thyroid patients.

Every patient was untreated before thyroid surgery. Broader study findings: For both blood and tumor, malignant thyroid tumors reportedly showed significantly higher TCR beta diversity than benign nodules did.

In the authors' methods: A distant-metastasis classifier for papillary thyroid cancer was built using CDR3 differences across clinicopathological groups. TCRdb reanalyzed the PCR reads with MiXCR. What appears here as the V and J calls and clone size reflects TCRdb's work, not the paper's. Here the sample spans some 30,000 clones, 20% being singletons. This clone was picked up many times. As yet, its antigen is unknown. Trimming took 2 bases from V and 2 from J; bases not matched to a gene: 11. CDR1 is LNHDA, CDR2 SQIVND, per germline (reference sequence). The CDR3 loop spans 17 amino acids. The TCR was taken from a female donor with papillary thyroid cancer or a benign thyroid nodule (not recorded which). Some clones in this sample may be carry-over from other donors' samples. This sequence joins TRBV19 and TRBJ2-7; 8 nucleotides match TRBD1. Sequenced sample: blood. The CDR3 nucleotides are TGTGCCAGTAGTATAACTCCGACAGGGGCGATACCCTACGAGCAGTACTTC. It specifies CASSITPTGAIPYEQYF.